These 2 T cell receptor beta chains share one sample of origin, sequenced in a study of blood T cells in healthy people across ages. A second PCR of 7 to 11 cycles used a sample-barcoded 5' primer and a J-beta primer mix. TCRdb analysed the 5' RACE reads with MiXCR anew, one entry per CDR3 protein. The sample consists of 1,800,000 or so distinct CDR3 sequences, approximately 40% of them appearing once. Sequenced: blood. These receptors were taken from a human donor in good health.

The chain links TRBV7-6 to TRBJ2-1; the D gene is possibly TRBD2 (7 bases). V lost 5 bases to trimming and J lost 8 bases, with 16 bases between them. The V gene's germline CDR1 is SGHVS and CDR2 FNYEAQ. The CDR3 sequence is 14 residues long. This chain's CDR3 is CASSPEVGGHEQFF. CDR3 bases: TGTGCCAGCAGCCCAGAGGTCGGGGGGCATGAGCAGTTCTTC.

This clonotype was seen a handful of times. The chain combines TRBV6-2 or TRBV6-3 with TRBJ1-5, with D unresolved. CDR1 is MNHEY, CDR2 SVGEGT, per germline. The CDR3 consists of 11 residues. V shed 8 bases and J shed 6 bases, with 8 bases lying between them. The CDR3, as DNA: TGTGCCAGCGGGTTTGGTCAGCCCCAGCATTTT. This sequence encodes CASGFGQPQHF.